These 25 T cell receptor beta chains were all obtained from the same sample, sequenced in a study of blood T cell repertoires in COVID-19. TCRdb's copy holds only in-frame clones and misses some; the assay was immunoSEQ multiplex PCR. The table records hundreds of thousands of clones, roughly 84% of them present only once. The sequencing sample was made of PBMCs or T cells enriched from blood (not recorded which). Source of these receptors: a woman in her 30s who had recovered from COVID-19.

The chain has TRBV28 and TRBJ2-7; D unclear. Between the trimmed V and J ends, which lost 10 bases and 0 bases, there was a span of 10 bases. The length of the CDR3 is 12 residues. CDR1 is MDHEN and CDR2 is SYDVKM in the germline V gene. CDR3 in amino acids: CATQVDSYEQYF. Here the CDR3 DNA reads TGTGCCACCCAGGTTGACTCCTACGAGCAGTACTTC. The full variable domain, completed using reference TRBV28 and TRBJ2-7, is DVKVTQSSRYLVKRTGEKVFLECVQDMDHENMFWYRQDPGLGLRLIYFSYDVKMKEKGDIPEGYSVSREKKERFSLILESASTNQTSMYLCATQVDSYEQYFGPGTRLTVT.

This rearrangement joins TRBV11-2 to TRBJ2-2, with D maybe TRBD2 (6 bases). Trimming cost V 5 bases and J 1 base, with 14 bases left between them. CDR1 is SGHAT and CDR2 is FQNNGV in the germline V gene. The CDR3 sequence is 16 residues long. The CDR3 loop is CASSRGRGRNTGELFF. In DNA form, the CDR3 reads TGTGCCAGCAGCCGTGGTCGGGGGAGGAACACCGGGGAGCTGTTTTTT. The full variable domain, with the rest looked up from reference TRBV11-2 and TRBJ2-2, is EAGVAQSPRYKIIEKRQSVAFWCNPISGHATLYWYQQILGQGPKLLIQFQNNGVVDDSQLPKDRFSAERLKGVDSTLKIQPAKLEDSAVYLCASSRGRGRNTGELFFGEGSRLTVL.

This clone appeared once. This chain joins TRBV7-9 and TRBJ2-1, with 9 bases matching TRBD1. Germline V gives CDR1 SEHNR, CDR2 FQNEAQ (reference sequence). The junction had 8 bases not matched to a gene; V was cut back by 2 bases and J by 6 bases. The CDR3 is 16 amino acids. The CDR3 DNA is TGTGCCAGCAGCTTACTGCTGGGACAGGGTGGCAATGAGCAGTTCTTC. Translated: CASSLLLGQGGNEQFF.

V is TRBV24-1 and J is TRBJ1-6; maybe TRBD1 (6 bases). Per the germline V gene, CDR1 is KGHDR and CDR2 is SFDVKD. This CDR3 has 16 residues. V lost 5 bases and J lost 6, with 16 bases in between. The CDR3 DNA reads as TGTGCCACCAGTGCAATGCGGGGGGCAGGTAATTCACCCCTCCACTTT. The encoded protein is CATSAMRGAGNSPLHF.

In DNA, the CDR3 is TGTGCCAGCAGTTTATGGACAGGGGGCCATGAAAAACTGTTTTTT. It codes for CASSLWTGGHEKLFF. The chain recombines TRBV28 with TRBJ1-4; 10 bases align to TRBD1. The CDR3 is 15 residues long. Germline CDR1 and CDR2: MDHEN and SYDVKM. The junction had 1 base not matched to a gene; V was cut back by 0 bases and J by 6 bases.

The chain uses TRBV24-1 and TRBJ2-3; no clear D gene. Germline-derived CDR1 and CDR2 are KGHDR and SFDVKD. The CDR3 extends over 15 amino acids. Trimming took 3 bases from V and 0 from J, leaving 9 bases between them. The DNA of the CDR3 is TGTGCCACCAGTGATACGACAAGCAGCACAGATACGCAGTATTTT. Translated, it gives CATSDTTSSTDTQYF.

This chain links TRBV18 with TRBJ2-7, with TRBD1 matching over 7 bases. The J segment lost 2 bases and the V segment lost 4 bases, leaving 8 bases of the junction unmatched. The CDR3 has 15 residues. CDR1 is KGHSH, CDR2 LQKENI, per germline. This chain's CDR3 is CASSLATGIPYEQYF. As DNA, the CDR3 is TGTGCCAGCTCACTAGCGACAGGGATACCCTACGAGCAGTACTTC.

The rearrangement links TRBV9 to TRBJ2-3; possibly TRBD2 for D (6 bases). V was trimmed by 0 bases and J by 1 base, leaving 9 bases between them. The length of the CDR3 is 15 residues. Germline V lookup: CDR1 SGDLS, CDR2 YYNGEE. Here the CDR3 reads CASSVASGGTDTQYF. The CDR3 DNA reads as TGTGCCAGCAGCGTAGCCTCGGGGGGCACAGATACGCAGTATTTT. Looking up the rest from reference TRBV9 and TRBJ2-3 gives the full variable domain: DSGVTQTPKHLITATGQRVTLRCSPRSGDLSVYWYQQSLDQGLQFLIQYYNGEERAKGNILERFSAQQFPDLHSELNLSSLELGDSALYFCASSVASGGTDTQYFGPGTRLTVL.

The chain joins TRBV2 to TRBJ2-1; D remains unclear. Germline V gene lookup returns CDR1 SNHLY and CDR2 FYNNEI. The CDR3 covers 19 residues. The germline V and J ends were trimmed by 2 bases and 4 bases, with 24 bases remaining between them. Written as DNA, the CDR3 is TGTGCCAGCAGTGAAATCTCACCTCGGCGAGACTTCAATTACAATGAGCAGTTCTTC. Translation gives CASSEISPRRDFNYNEQFF.

The count of this clone is one. The CDR3 loop reads CASSPKGALTGELFF. CDR3 nucleotide sequence: TGTGCCAGCAGCCCTAAAGGGGCGCTCACCGGGGAGCTGTTTTTT. The V and J genes are TRBV5-4 and TRBJ2-2; TRBD1 might be the D (5 bases). The V gene lost 4 bases and the J gene lost 4 bases, with 14 bases spanning the gap. The CDR3 loop spans 15 amino acids. Per germline, CDR1 SGHNT and CDR2 YYREEE (reference sequence).

This chain joins TRBV19 and TRBJ2-2, with D perhaps matching TRBD2 (7 bases). The CDR3 spans 16 residues. Trimming took off 8 bases at V and 1 base at J, with 17 bases between the two ends. Germline values: CDR1 LNHDA, CDR2 SQIVND (reference sequence). DNA of the CDR3: TGTGCCAGTTTAATGCGGGGGCCCGAGAACACCGGGGAGCTGTTTTTT. Residues: CASLMRGPENTGELFF.

The genes are TRBV5-4 and TRBJ2-3; 8 nucleotides line up with TRBD1. Trimming cost V 4 bases and J 2 bases; bases outside gene matches: 6. The CDR3 sequence is 15 residues long. Germline-derived CDR1 and CDR2 are SGHNT and YYREEE (reference sequence). The CDR3 sequence: CASSPVQGATDTQYF. In DNA form, the CDR3 reads TGTGCCAGCAGCCCCGTGCAGGGGGCCACAGATACGCAGTATTTT.

Concerning this clone: One end of the junction is discordant with germline, which a read error may explain. The chain is built from TRBV20-1 and TRBJ2-3, with D hard to call. CDR3 size: 8 residues. CDR1 is DFQATT and CDR2 is SNEGSKA in the germline V gene (reference sequence). CDR3 coding DNA: TGCAGTGCTAGCCGCGGAACCTTT. Translation: CSASRGTF.

The V gene is TRBV29-1, the J gene TRBJ1-4, with D hard to call. Germline V gene data show CDR1 as SQVTM and CDR2 as ANQGSEA. The length of the CDR3 is 14 residues. Trimming left V 4 bases short and J 7 bases short, with 16 bases between. CDR3 sequence: CSVGVGGGGEKLFF. CDR3 in DNA: TGCAGCGTTGGGGTTGGTGGCGGTGGTGAAAAACTGTTTTTT.

V usage is TRBV3-1 (or the pseudogene TRBV3-2) and J usage is TRBJ1-1, with 8 bases matching TRBD1. J lost 1 base, V lost 4 bases, and 5 bases had no gene match. Germline assignment: CDR1 LGHDT and CDR2 YNNKEL (reference sequence). The CDR3 runs 15 residues. CDR3 amino acids: CASSPKGQENTEAFF. CDR3 in DNA: TGTGCCAGCAGCCCAAAGGGACAGGAGAACACTGAAGCTTTCTTT.

V usage is TRBV28 and J usage is TRBJ2-2; 8 bases match TRBD1. CDR1 and CDR2 (germline): MDHEN, SYDVKM. V shed 5 bases, J shed 6 bases, and the junction held 8 bases outside the gene matches. The CDR3 has 15 amino acids. CDR3 amino acids: CASSPRTGKAGELFF. The CDR3 DNA reads as TGTGCCAGCAGTCCTCGGACAGGGAAGGCCGGGGAGCTGTTTTTT.

The chain is built from TRBV29-1 and TRBJ2-3; TRBD1 aligns across 7 bases. J lost 2 bases, V lost 1 base, and 12 bases had no gene match. The CDR3 is 17 residues long. Germline V CDR1 and CDR2: SQVTM, ANQGSEA. The CDR3 is CSVEASKGTVLTDTQYF. CDR3 sequence (DNA): TGCAGCGTTGAAGCGAGTAAAGGGACAGTCCTCACAGATACGCAGTATTTT.

V and J are TRBV30 and TRBJ1-1; the D is unclear. V was clipped by 0 bases and J by 4 bases, with 15 bases between them. CDR3 length equals 15 residues. The germline gives CDR1 GTSNPN, CDR2 SVGIG (reference sequence). CDR3 coding DNA: TGTGCCTGGAGTGTATGGCAGGCCGGAGGCACTGAAGCTTTCTTT. Translating it yields CAWSVWQAGGTEAFF.

The V gene is TRBV18, the J gene TRBJ2-2; 7 bases fit TRBD2. The germline V gene has CDR1 KGHSH and CDR2 LQKENI. After removal of 2 bases from V and 1 base from J, the junction contained 1 base not matched to a gene. CDR3 length equals 15 residues. CDR3 DNA sequence: TGTGCCAGCTCACCAGGGAGGGGGAACACCGGGGAGCTGTTTTTT. This sequence encodes CASSPGRGNTGELFF.

The rearrangement links TRBV29-1 to TRBJ2-3; D is possibly TRBD1 (6 bases). CDR1 and CDR2 from the germline V gene are SQVTM and ANQGSEA. Trimming cost V 7 bases and J 0 bases, with 17 bases left between them. This CDR3 comprises 15 residues. Here the CDR3 DNA reads TGCAGCGCATCGAAGGACAGAGCTAGCACAGATACGCAGTATTTT. It specifies CSASKDRASTDTQYF.

The chain combines TRBV5-1 with TRBJ2-3; TRBD2 aligns across 11 bases. The CDR3 has 16 amino acids. CDR1 SGHRS and CDR2 YFSETQ come from the germline V gene. Trimming at V came to 4 bases and at J to 2 bases, leaving 6 bases not matched to a gene. CDR3: CASSAGLAGDTDTQYF. DNA of the CDR3: TGCGCCAGCAGCGCTGGACTAGCGGGTGACACAGATACGCAGTATTTT.

The sample holds a few counts of this clone. J is TRBJ1-2 and V is TRBV28; 9 nucleotides align to TRBD1. The trim removed 6 bases at V and 2 bases at J, leaving 4 bases unmatched. Germline V gene data show CDR1 as MDHEN and CDR2 as SYDVKM. The CDR3 consists of 14 residues. The CDR3 is CASSTGQGNYGYTF. CDR3 DNA sequence: TGTGCCAGCAGCACGGGACAGGGAAACTATGGCTACACCTTC.

The V and J genes are TRBV19 and TRBJ1-4; 8 bases map to TRBD1. The CDR3 sequence is 15 residues long. Germline loops: CDR1 LNHDA, CDR2 SQIVND (reference sequence). V trimming: 1 base; J trimming: 7 bases; junction bases outside the gene matches: 5. CDR3 in DNA: TGTGCCAGTAGTATAGCAGGGGGCATTGGTGAAAAACTGTTTTTT. The encoded protein is CASSIAGGIGEKLFF. The variable domain in full, completed from reference TRBV19 and TRBJ1-4, reads DGGITQSPKYLFRKEGQNVTLSCEQNLNHDAMYWYRQDPGQGLRLIYYSQIVNDFQKGDIAEGYSVSREKKESFPLTVTSAQKNPTAFYLCASSIAGGIGEKLFFGSGTQLSVL.

V is TRBV7-9 and J is TRBJ1-2; unclear D gene. V lost 3 bases and J lost 2, with 10 bases in between. This CDR3 is 14 amino acids long. Germline CDR1 is SEHNR and CDR2 is FQNEAQ (reference sequence). CDR3 DNA sequence: TGTGCCAGCAGCTTTATCGGGGAAAACTATGGCTACACCTTC. This codes for CASSFIGENYGYTF.

V is TRBV9 and J is TRBJ2-7, with 10 bases lining up with TRBD2. J lost 3 bases, V lost 0 bases, and 0 bases had no gene match. The CDR3 consists of 14 residues. Germline CDR1 is SGDLS and CDR2 is YYNGEE. CDR3 sequence reads: CASSVASGGYEQYF. CDR3 in DNA: TGTGCCAGCAGCGTAGCTAGCGGGGGCTACGAGCAGTACTTC.